This T cell receptor beta chain came from a study of beta chain features in type 1 diabetes. Turning to the study itself: Sorted cells from all samples, numbering about 98 million, were examined.

All of the isolated RNA was reverse transcribed, so expressed TCRB transcripts were sequenced. Generated by immunoSEQ multiplex PCR, the TCRdb table keeps only in-frame clones and is missing some. The top ten hold 0.04% of the sample, which has 600,000 or so clones, over 12% seen once. Overall study findings and caveats: Type 1 diabetes patients had TCRB CDR3s that were shorter (moderately but significantly so) in all four CD4+ subsets. Patients and controls would share equally any PCR tilt toward shorter templates. The VDJ junctions of type 1 diabetes patients carried fewer insertions and more deletions.

CDR3 length equals 14 residues. V shed 2 bases and J shed 4 bases, with 11 bases lying between them. CDR1 and CDR2 from the germline V gene are GTSNPN and SVGIG (reference sequence). This clone was counted only a few times. Its specificity is not known. The material sequenced was naive CD4+ T cells from blood. This TCR came from a man between 18 and 29 years old with type 1 diabetes. This chain connects TRBV30 to TRBJ1-4; D may be TRBD1 (5 bases). The CDR3: CAWSSGTDNEKLFF. CDR3 nucleotide sequence: TGTGCCTGGAGTTCCGGGACGGATAATGAAAAACTGTTTTTT.